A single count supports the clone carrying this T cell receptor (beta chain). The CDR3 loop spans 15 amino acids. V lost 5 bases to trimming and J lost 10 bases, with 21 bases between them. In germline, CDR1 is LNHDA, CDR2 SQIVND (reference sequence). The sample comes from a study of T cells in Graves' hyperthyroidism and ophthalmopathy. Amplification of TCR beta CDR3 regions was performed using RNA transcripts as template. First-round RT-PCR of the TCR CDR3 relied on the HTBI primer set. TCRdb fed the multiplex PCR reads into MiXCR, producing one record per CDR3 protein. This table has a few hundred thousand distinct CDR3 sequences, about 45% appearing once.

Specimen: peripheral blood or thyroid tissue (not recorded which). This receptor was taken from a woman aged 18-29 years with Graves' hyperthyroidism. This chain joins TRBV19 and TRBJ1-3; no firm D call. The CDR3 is CASSGLAGMGETIYF. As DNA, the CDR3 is TGTGCCAGTAGTGGACTAGCGGGAATGGGAGAGACCATATATTTT.